This T cell receptor beta chain is from a study of blood T cell repertoires in COVID-19. Original processing methods: Scientists estimated how many nucleated cells there were by amplifying reference gene primers. This table comes from immunoSEQ multiplex PCR, and its TCRdb copy is limited to in-frame clones, with some not included. V, J and clone size are those of that table, while D and trimming were read from the DNA. Among 150,000 to 200,000 clones listed, around four fifths were seen once. Looked up from germline, CDR1 is LNHDA and CDR2 is SQIVND (reference sequence). Trimming cost V 8 bases and J 7 bases; bases outside gene matches: 5. This CDR3 is built from 13 residues.

Specimen: peripheral blood. V and J are TRBV19 and TRBJ1-6, with 7 bases fitting TRBD1. The source is a woman aged 80 or over with acute or convalescent COVID-19. CDR3 amino acids: CASEGQLNSPLHF. The CDR3 bases are TGTGCCAGTGAGGGACAGCTAAATTCACCCCTCCACTTT.